One sample yielded the 9 T cell receptor beta chains listed below, sequenced in a study of blood T cell repertoires in COVID-19 (TCRdb year 2020). Libraries were made using the immunoSEQ multiplex PCR assay. Entries here come from immuneACCESS through TCRdb and include only in-frame sequences with V and J called. Some clones fail to appear in such tables; in the studies checked, an unresolved V gene covers under half of the shortfall, and the cause of the remainder is unknown. Here the sample has some 340,000 clones; roughly 80% occur a single time. 5% to 6% of the sample goes to the ten largest clones. The specimen sequenced was PBMCs or T cells enriched from blood (not recorded which). The origin of the receptors is a woman in her forties or fifties who had recovered from COVID-19.

This chain links TRBV27 with TRBJ1-6; D not certain. V gave up 8 bases and J gave up 4 bases, with 9 bases separating them. The CDR3 has 13 amino acids. CDR1 is MNHEY and CDR2 is SMNVEV in the germline V gene (reference sequence). The CDR3 DNA is TGTGCCAGCCAAAACAGTTATAATTCACCCCTCCACTTT. Amino acid sequence: CASQNSYNSPLHF.

This clone has a handful of counts. This chain uses TRBV18 with TRBJ1-6; D is unclear. The CDR3 loop spans 16 amino acids. Germline assignment: CDR1 KGHSH and CDR2 LQKENI. V shed 3 bases and J shed 5 bases, with 14 bases lying between them. CDR3 nucleotides: TGTGCCAGCTCACCCCTAAGGACGGAGGATAATTCACCCCTCCACTTT. Protein: CASSPLRTEDNSPLHF.

The rearrangement links TRBV18 to TRBJ2-3; a possible D gene is TRBD2 (7 bases). V lost 8 bases to trimming and J lost 3 bases, with 18 bases between them. The CDR3 contains 15 residues. Germline CDR1 KGHSH, CDR2 LQKENI. The chain's CDR3 is CASNYGGPGTDTQYF. CDR3 in DNA: TGTGCCAGCAACTACGGGGGGCCGGGAACAGATACGCAGTATTTT.

To note about this clone: Mismatch with germline at one junction end may stem from a read error. The chain combines TRBV27 with TRBJ2-7; possible D gene TRBD1, 5 bases. The CDR3 is made up of 15 amino acids. The germline CDR1 and CDR2 sequences are MNHEY and SMNVEV (reference sequence). The CDR3 DNA reads as TGTGCCAGCACTTTATCCGTGACAGCCTCTGCCGAGCAGTACTTC. Protein product: CASTLSVTASAEQYF.

The rearrangement uses TRBV7-9 and TRBJ1-6; D not certain. The CDR3 is 17 residues long. From germline, CDR1 is SEHNR and CDR2 FQNEAQ (reference sequence). V shed 2 bases and J shed 0 bases, with 11 bases lying between them. CDR3 in amino acids: CASSLLGDISYNSPLHF. The DNA for the CDR3 is TGTGCCAGCAGCTTATTGGGCGATATCTCCTATAATTCACCCCTCCACTTT. The complete variable domain, with remaining parts taken from reference TRBV7-9 and TRBJ1-6, reads DTGVSQNPRHKITKRGQNVTFRCDPISEHNRLYWYRQTLGQGPEFLTYFQNEAQLEKSRLLSDRFSAERPKGSFSTLEIQRTEQGDSAMYLCASSLLGDISYNSPLHFGNGTRLTVT.

The genes are TRBV12-3 or TRBV12-4 and TRBJ1-2, with D possibly matching TRBD1 (5 bases). Between the trimmed V and J ends, which lost 5 bases and 4 bases, there was a span of 11 bases. The CDR3 length is 13 residues. CDR3 sequence (DNA): TGTGCCAGCAGTCCTGACAGCCCCTATGGCTACACCTTC. It encodes CASSPDSPYGYTF.

The chain carries TRBV27 and TRBJ2-3, with D possibly being TRBD1 (5 bases). Trimming took 8 bases from V and 4 from J, leaving 13 bases between them. The CDR3 consists of 13 residues. Germline lookup yields CDR1 MNHEY and CDR2 SMNVEV (reference sequence). The CDR3 coding sequence is TGTGCCAGCCGCAAACAGGATCCAGATACGCAGTATTTT. Translation gives CASRKQDPDTQYF.

The table lists this clone with a count of one. This chain connects TRBV6-1 to TRBJ2-7; 8 bases align to TRBD2. With 2 bases clipped from V and 4 bases from J, the junction kept 7 bases outside the gene matches. The CDR3 totals 15 residues. Germline V gene sequence: CDR1 MNHNS, CDR2 SASEGT. The CDR3 reads CASSEPPTSEYEQYF. CDR3 nucleotides: TGTGCCAGCAGTGAACCACCGACTAGCGAGTACGAGCAGTACTTC.

The chain is built from TRBV5-1 and TRBJ2-1; possible D gene TRBD2, 6 bases. The V and J ends lost 4 bases and 8 bases respectively, with 13 bases between them. The CDR3 runs to 13 residues. CDR1 and CDR2 from the germline V gene are SGHRS and YFSETQ. CDR3: CASSSGPPYEQFF. DNA of the CDR3: TGCGCCAGCAGCAGCGGGCCCCCCTATGAGCAGTTCTTC.